The present TCR beta chain was sequenced within a study of cytomegalovirus exposure and HLA in healthy donors. The primer mix had 60 Vbeta and 13 Jbeta primers. Some clones are missing from TCRdb's copy, which holds only in-frame ones; the method was immunoSEQ multiplex PCR. Counted here are roughly 120,000 clones, around 77% occurring once; the ten biggest clones make up about 16%. V gave up 1 base and J gave up 3 bases; unmatched junction bases: 6. The CDR3 spans 15 residues. Germline CDR1 SEHNR, CDR2 FQNEAQ (reference sequence). The sample was PBMCs. This chain links TRBV7-9 with TRBJ2-7; 7 nucleotides agree with TRBD1. This receptor was obtained from a man in his fifties or sixties in good health and CMV-seropositive. Written as DNA, the CDR3 is TGTGCCAGCAGCTTAGGAAACAGGGGAATCTACGAGCAGTACTTC. Residues: CASSLGNRGIYEQYF. The whole variable domain, remainder taken from reference TRBV7-9 and TRBJ2-7, is DTGVSQNPRHKITKRGQNVTFRCDPISEHNRLYWYRQTLGQGPEFLTYFQNEAQLEKSRLLSDRFSAERPKGSFSTLEIQRTEQGDSAMYLCASSLGNRGIYEQYFGPGTRLTVT.